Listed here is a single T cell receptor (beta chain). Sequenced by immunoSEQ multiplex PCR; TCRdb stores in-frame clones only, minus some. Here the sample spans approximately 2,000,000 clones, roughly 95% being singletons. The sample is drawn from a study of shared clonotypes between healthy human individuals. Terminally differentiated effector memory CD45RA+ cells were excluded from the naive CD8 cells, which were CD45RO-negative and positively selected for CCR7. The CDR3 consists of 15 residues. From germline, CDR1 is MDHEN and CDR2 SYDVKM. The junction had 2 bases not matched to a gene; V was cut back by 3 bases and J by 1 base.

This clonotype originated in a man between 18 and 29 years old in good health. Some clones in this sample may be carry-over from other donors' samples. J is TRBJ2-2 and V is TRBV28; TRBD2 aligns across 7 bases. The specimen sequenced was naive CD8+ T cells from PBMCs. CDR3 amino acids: CASSFREGNTGELFF. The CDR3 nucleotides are TGTGCCAGCAGTTTTAGGGAGGGGAACACCGGGGAGCTGTTTTTT.